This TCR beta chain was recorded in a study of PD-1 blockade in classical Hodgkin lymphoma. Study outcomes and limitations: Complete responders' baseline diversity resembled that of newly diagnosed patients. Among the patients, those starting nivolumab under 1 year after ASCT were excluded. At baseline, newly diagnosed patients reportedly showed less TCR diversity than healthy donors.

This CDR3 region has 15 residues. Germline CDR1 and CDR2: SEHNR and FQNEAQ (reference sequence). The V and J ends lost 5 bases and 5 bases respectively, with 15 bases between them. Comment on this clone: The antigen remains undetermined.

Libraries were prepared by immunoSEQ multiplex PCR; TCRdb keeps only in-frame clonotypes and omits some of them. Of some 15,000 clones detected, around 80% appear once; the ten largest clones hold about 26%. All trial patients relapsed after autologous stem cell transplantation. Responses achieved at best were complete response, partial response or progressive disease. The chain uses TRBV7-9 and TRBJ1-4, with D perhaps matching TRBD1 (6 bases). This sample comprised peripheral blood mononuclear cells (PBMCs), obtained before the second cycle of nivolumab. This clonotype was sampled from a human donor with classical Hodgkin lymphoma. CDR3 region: CASSPHGQMNEKLFF. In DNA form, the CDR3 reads TGTGCCAGCAGCCCCCATGGACAGATGAATGAAAAACTGTTTTTT.